These 8 T cell receptor beta chains were sequenced from one sample in a study of CD8 T cells in ankylosing spondylitis. One entry per CDR3 protein, called by TCRdb with MiXCR from the 5' RACE reads. The sample holds about 160,000 distinct CDR3 sequences; roughly 44% are singletons and the top ten take over 12%. Sequencing was carried out using synovial fluid, either unsorted or a sorted T cell fraction (not recorded which). The receptors originated from a male donor with ankylosing spondylitis.

This clonotype occurred once. V and J are TRBV4-2 and TRBJ2-7; 7 bases line up with TRBD1. The CDR3 contains 15 residues. Germline V gives CDR1 LGHNA, CDR2 YNFKEQ. Trimming removed 4 bases from V and 2 bases from J; junction bases left unmatched: 8. CDR3 bases: TGTGCCAGCAGCCTTAGACAGGGAGTCCCCTACGAGCAGTACTTC. This gives the protein CASSLRQGVPYEQYF.

V gene TRBV29-1 combines with J gene TRBJ2-1, with TRBD2 matching over 16 bases. Germline V gene lookup returns CDR1 SQVTM and CDR2 ANQGSEA. V shed 4 bases, J shed 7 bases, and the junction held 7 bases outside the gene matches. This CDR3 is 16 amino acids long. CDR3 sequence reads: CSVGGLAGGLRNEQFF. The CDR3 DNA reads TGCAGCGTTGGGGGACTAGCGGGAGGGCTAAGGAATGAGCAGTTCTTC.

Notes on this clonotype: The junction shows a germline mismatch at one end, possibly a read error. This chain links TRBV7-7 with TRBJ2-5, with D perhaps being TRBD1 or TRBD2 (5 bases each). The CDR3 has 14 residues. CDR1 is SSHAT and CDR2 is FNYEAQ in the germline V gene (reference sequence). CDR3 DNA sequence: TGTGCTAGCAGCTTGGGACCGGCGTTGGAGACCCAGTACTTC. Amino acid sequence: CASSLGPALETQYF.

The V call is TRBV18, the J call TRBJ2-1, with 7 nucleotides matching TRBD1. CDR3 length: 15 amino acids. Trimming removed 4 bases from V and 7 bases from J; junction bases left unmatched: 10. Germline loops: CDR1 KGHSH, CDR2 LQKENI. CDR3 coding DNA: TGTGCCAGCTCACTAGATAGACAGGGAAAGAATGAGCAGTTCTTC. This codes for CASSLDRQGKNEQFF. The full variable domain, in which reference TRBV18 and TRBJ2-1 provide the parts outside the CDR3, is NAGVMQNPRHLVRRRGQEARLRCSPMKGHSHVYWYRQLPEEGLKFMVYLQKENIIDESGMPKERFSAEFPKEGPSILRIQQVVRGDSAAYFCASSLDRQGKNEQFFGPGTRLTVL.

This clonotype was observed a few times. The CDR3 sequence is CSVGSGAGANVLTF. The CDR3 nucleotides read TGCAGCGTTGGTTCCGGGGCGGGGGCCAACGTCCTGACTTTC. The chain couples TRBV29-1 to TRBJ2-6, with D possibly called TRBD1 or TRBD2 (5 bases each). The germline V gene has CDR1 SQVTM and CDR2 ANQGSEA. V was trimmed by 4 bases and J by 4 bases, leaving 11 bases between them. The CDR3 runs 14 residues.

This clonotype was found a few times. V usage is TRBV10-3 and J usage is TRBJ2-7, with D perhaps matching TRBD2 (6 bases). Germline CDR1 and CDR2: ENHRY and SYGVKD. The V and J ends lost 0 bases and 2 bases respectively, with 11 bases between them. There are 15 residues in the CDR3. The chain's CDR3 is CAISESTAGPYEQYF. The CDR3 nucleotides read TGTGCCATCAGTGAGTCGACGGCGGGGCCCTACGAGCAGTACTTC.

By its share, this clonotype is medium-sized (0.01 to 0.1%). This chain's CDR3 is CASSESPGNSNQPQHF. CDR3 coding DNA: TGCGCCAGCAGTGAATCGCCAGGGAATAGCAATCAGCCCCAGCATTTT. This rearrangement joins TRBV10-2 to TRBJ1-5; D perhaps matches TRBD1 (5 bases). This CDR3 spans 16 amino acids. Per germline, CDR1 WSHSY and CDR2 SAAADI. The V end lost 3 bases, the J end lost 0 bases, and 12 bases lay between the germline ends.

The chain employs TRBV6-2 or TRBV6-3 and TRBJ2-1, with a possible D match to TRBD2 (5 bases). Between the trimmed V and J ends, which lost 8 bases and 9 bases, there was a span of 17 bases. The germline V gene encodes CDR1 MNHEY and CDR2 SVGEGT. The CDR3 totals 13 residues. The CDR3 bases are TGTGCCAGCCACCGGTTTAGCGACGGTGAGCAGTTCTTC. The encoded protein is CASHRFSDGEQFF.